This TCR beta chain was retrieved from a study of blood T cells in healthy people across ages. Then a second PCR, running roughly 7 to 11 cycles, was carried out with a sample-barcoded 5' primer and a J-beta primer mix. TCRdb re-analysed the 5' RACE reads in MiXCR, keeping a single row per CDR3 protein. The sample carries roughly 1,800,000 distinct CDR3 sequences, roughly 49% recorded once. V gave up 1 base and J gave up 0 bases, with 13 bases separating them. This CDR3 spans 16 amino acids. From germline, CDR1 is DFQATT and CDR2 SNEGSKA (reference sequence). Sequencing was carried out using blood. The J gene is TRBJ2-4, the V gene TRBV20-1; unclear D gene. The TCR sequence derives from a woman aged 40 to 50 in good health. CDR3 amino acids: CSARVYMGLAKNIQYF. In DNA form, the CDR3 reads TGCAGTGCTAGAGTATACATGGGTTTAGCCAAAAACATTCAGTACTTC.